These 26 T cell receptor beta chains were all obtained from the same sample, sequenced in a study of shared clonotypes between healthy human individuals. Produced via immunoSEQ multiplex PCR; TCRdb's table is partial and in-frame only. This sample has over 2,000,000 clones, with just over 90% found just once. Positive CCR7 selection of CD45RO-negative cells yielded the naive CD8 cells, and terminally differentiated effector memory CD45RA+ cells were excluded. Material for sequencing was naive CD8+ T cells from PBMCs. These receptors all stem from a man younger than 35 in good health. Some clones in this sample may be carry-over from other donors' samples.

The chain employs TRBV12-2 and TRBJ1-3. TRBV12-2 is a recognized pseudogene. The CDR3 is 15 residues long. The CDR3 here is CASLRAGTEGNTIYF. The CDR3 region has the DNA TGTGCAAGTCTGCGGGCTGGGACCGAAGGAAACACCATATATTTT.

CDR3 bases: TGTGCCAGTAGGCCCCGAGACTCCCCTTCCTACGAGCAGTACTTC. The encoded protein is CASRPRDSPSYEQYF. The chain uses TRBV19 and TRBJ2-7; D is unresolved. The CDR3 runs to 15 residues. Germline loops: CDR1 LNHDA, CDR2 SQIVND (reference sequence). V was cut by 6 bases and J by 1 base, with 16 bases left in between. The full variable domain, rest sourced from reference TRBV19 and TRBJ2-7, is DGGITQSPKYLFRKEGQNVTLSCEQNLNHDAMYWYRQDPGQGLRLIYYSQIVNDFQKGDIAEGYSVSREKKESFPLTVTSAQKNPTAFYLCASRPRDSPSYEQYFGPGTRLTVT.

A word on this clone: The sample carries other DNA sequences with the same CDR3. V usage is TRBV19 and J usage is TRBJ1-5, with D uncertain. Germline values: CDR1 LNHDA, CDR2 SQIVND (reference sequence). The V and J ends lost 8 bases and 2 bases respectively, with 7 bases between them. This CDR3 is 12 amino acids long. The CDR3 DNA reads as TGTGCCAGTTCGTTGGGCAATCAGCCCCAGCATTTT. Its translation is CASSLGNQPQHF. Drawing the rest from reference TRBV19 and TRBJ1-5, the complete variable domain is DGGITQSPKYLFRKEGQNVTLSCEQNLNHDAMYWYRQDPGQGLRLIYYSQIVNDFQKGDIAEGYSVSREKKESFPLTVTSAQKNPTAFYLCASSLGNQPQHFGDGTRLSIL.

The genes are TRBV27 and TRBJ2-1, with 11 bases matching TRBD2. CDR3 length: 16 amino acids. V lost 4 bases to trimming and J lost 8 bases; unmatched junction nucleotides: 10. CDR1 MNHEY and CDR2 SMNVEV come from the germline V gene (reference sequence). Here the CDR3 DNA reads TGTGCCAGCAGTTCCACCGGTACTAGCGGGAGCCATGAGCAGTTCTTC. Translating it yields CASSSTGTSGSHEQFF.

Notes on this clone: Additional DNA sequences in this sample encode the identical CDR3. J is TRBJ1-5 and V is TRBV19, with 8 bases lining up with TRBD1. The junction had 6 bases not matched to a gene; V was cut back by 6 bases and J by 2 bases. The CDR3 loop spans 15 amino acids. Germline V gene lookup returns CDR1 LNHDA and CDR2 SQIVND (reference sequence). This CDR3 reads CASSMDREGNQPQHF. The CDR3 region has the DNA TGTGCCAGTAGCATGGACAGGGAGGGCAATCAGCCCCAGCATTTT.

This chain links TRBV4-3 with TRBJ2-6, with 8 bases aligning to TRBD1. Per germline, CDR1 LGHNA and CDR2 YSLEER. V lost 0 bases to trimming and J lost 0 bases; unmatched junction nucleotides: 13. The CDR3 totals 21 residues. The CDR3 region has the DNA TGCGCCAGCAGCCAAGACAGACTAGGTGGGACAGGACTCTCTGGGGCCAACGTCCTGACTTTC. It codes for CASSQDRLGGTGLSGANVLTF.

V and J are TRBV11-2 and TRBJ1-5; a weak D match, TRBD1 (5 bases). The germline CDR1 and CDR2 sequences are SGHAT and FQNNGV. The CDR3 is 16 amino acids. Trimming shortened V by 5 bases and J by 0 bases, and 14 bases separated the two germline ends. CDR3 protein: CASSRGGSNSNQPQHF. Here the CDR3 DNA reads TGTGCCAGCAGCCGGGGGGGAAGTAATAGCAATCAGCCCCAGCATTTT.

The V gene is TRBV6-6, the J gene TRBJ2-1, with D unclear. Trimming took 2 bases from V and 5 from J, leaving 7 bases between them. Germline V gene data show CDR1 as MNHNY and CDR2 as SVGAGI (reference sequence). CDR3 size: 13 residues. The CDR3 region is CASSYLQDNEQFF. CDR3 nucleotide sequence: TGTGCCAGCAGTTACCTCCAAGACAATGAGCAGTTCTTC.

The chain is built from TRBV5-8 and TRBJ2-7; 7 positions match TRBD1. CDR3 length: 16 residues. V lost 0 bases, J lost 1 base, and 7 bases stayed unmatched. CDR1 is SGHTS, CDR2 YDEGEE, per germline. The CDR3 DNA reads TGTGCCAGCAGCTTGGGGGTAGGGGGCTATTCCTACGAGCAGTACTTC. Residues: CASSLGVGGYSYEQYF.

The chain employs TRBV19 and TRBJ2-7, with TRBD2 matching 7 bases. CDR1 LNHDA and CDR2 SQIVND come from the germline V gene (reference sequence). The CDR3 runs to 15 residues. The junction had 6 bases not matched to a gene; V was cut back by 3 bases and J by 1 base. Here the CDR3 reads CASSIWLAESYEQYF. CDR3 nucleotides: TGTGCCAGTAGTATCTGGCTAGCGGAGTCCTACGAGCAGTACTTC.

The chain employs TRBV7-8 and TRBJ2-3; 8 nucleotides line up with TRBD2. The V segment lost 1 base and the J segment 2 bases; nucleotides outside the gene matches: 11. The CDR3 sequence is 18 residues long. Germline CDR1 reads SGHVS; CDR2 reads FQNEAQ. The CDR3 DNA reads TGTGCCAGCAGCTTAGTTGGTGTCGGGGGGGCAAACACAGATACGCAGTATTTT. Protein product: CASSLVGVGGANTDTQYF.

The V and J genes are TRBV7-9 and TRBJ1-2; D is uncertain. V dropped 1 base and J dropped 6 bases, with 3 bases sitting between them. CDR1 SEHNR and CDR2 FQNEAQ come from the germline V gene (reference sequence). CDR3 length: 11 residues. CDR3 protein: CASSLVNGYTF. As DNA, the CDR3 is TGTGCCAGCAGCTTAGTCAATGGCTACACCTTC.

V is TRBV2 and J is TRBJ1-1, with 7 positions matching TRBD1. With 7 bases clipped from V and 5 bases from J, the junction kept 7 bases outside the gene matches. CDR1 is SNHLY and CDR2 is FYNNEI in the germline V gene. The CDR3 length is 13 residues. Written as DNA, the CDR3 is TGTGCCAGCATAAACCCCAGGGGGACTGAAGCTTTCTTT. It codes for CASINPRGTEAFF. The complete variable domain, with remaining parts taken from reference TRBV2 and TRBJ1-1, reads EPEVTQTPSHQVTQMGQEVILRCVPISNHLYFYWYRQILGQKVEFLVSFYNNEISEKSEIFDDQFSVERPDGSNFTLKIRSTKLEDSAMYFCASINPRGTEAFFGQGTRLTVV.

V usage is TRBV9 and J usage is TRBJ1-3; D unresolved. The V end lost 0 bases, the J end lost 0 bases, and 16 bases lay between the germline ends. Germline lookup yields CDR1 SGDLS and CDR2 YYNGEE. The CDR3 is 18 amino acids. The DNA for the CDR3 is TGTGCCAGCAGCGTAGCTCACAACTCGGATATCTCTGGAAACACCATATATTTT. As protein: CASSVAHNSDISGNTIYF. Drawing the rest from reference TRBV9 and TRBJ1-3, the complete variable domain is DSGVTQTPKHLITATGQRVTLRCSPRSGDLSVYWYQQSLDQGLQFLIQYYNGEERAKGNILERFSAQQFPDLHSELNLSSLELGDSALYFCASSVAHNSDISGNTIYFGEGSWLTVV.

V usage is TRBV7-9 and J usage is TRBJ2-2; D not resolved. Germline lookup yields CDR1 SEHNR and CDR2 FQNEAQ (reference sequence). The V end lost 6 bases, the J end lost 6 bases, and 11 bases lay between the germline ends. The CDR3 loop spans 13 amino acids. The CDR3 here is CASRQPRPGELFF. The CDR3 nucleotides read TGTGCCAGCAGACAGCCTAGGCCCGGGGAGCTGTTTTTT.

This chain connects TRBV2 to TRBJ1-4; 7 positions agree with TRBD1. J gave up 0 bases and V 6 bases, and 4 bases lay outside the gene matches. Germline V gene lookup returns CDR1 SNHLY and CDR2 FYNNEI. The CDR3 is 15 residues long. CDR3 amino acids: CASRGQIATNEKLFF. CDR3 bases: TGTGCCAGCAGGGGACAGATTGCAACTAATGAAAAACTGTTTTTT.

V and J are TRBV5-1 and TRBJ1-1, with D possibly matching TRBD1 (5 bases). The germline CDR1 and CDR2 sequences are SGHRS and YFSETQ. V lost 7 bases, J lost 1 base, and 20 bases lay in between. This CDR3 contains 16 residues. The CDR3 loop reads CASYLTGVWPNTEAFF. As DNA, the CDR3 is TGCGCCAGCTACTTGACGGGGGTATGGCCGAACACTGAAGCTTTCTTT.

This clone is a singleton in its sample. The J gene is TRBJ2-7, the V gene TRBV6-5; possible D gene TRBD2, 5 bases. CDR1 and CDR2 from the germline V gene are MNHEY and SVGAGI. V gave up 0 bases and J gave up 5 bases, with 11 bases separating them. There are 14 residues in the CDR3. The CDR3 region is CASSYSIEGNEQYF. As DNA, the CDR3 is TGTGCCAGCAGTTACTCAATTGAGGGTAACGAGCAGTACTTC.

This rearrangement joins TRBV2 to TRBJ1-2; TRBD1 might be the D (6 bases). This CDR3 is 16 amino acids long. Germline V lookup: CDR1 SNHLY, CDR2 FYNNEI. The ends were cut back, 6 bases at V and 9 bases at J, with 26 bases in the middle. CDR3 nucleotides: TGTGCCAGCAGCGGGCCCCAACAGGGCGGGGGTTGGCGCTACACCTTC. It is translated as CASSGPQQGGGWRYTF.

The rearrangement joins TRBV7-9 to TRBJ2-1; 13 bases agree with TRBD2. Germline V gene lookup returns CDR1 SEHNR and CDR2 FQNEAQ (reference sequence). The CDR3 contains 17 residues. Unmatched junction bases numbered 3, after V lost 4 bases and J lost 0 bases. CDR3 residues: CASSWTSGSDSYNEQFF. CDR3 bases: TGTGCCAGCAGCTGGACTAGCGGGAGTGACTCCTACAATGAGCAGTTCTTC. Full variable domain (missing parts from reference TRBV7-9 and TRBJ2-1): DTGVSQNPRHKITKRGQNVTFRCDPISEHNRLYWYRQTLGQGPEFLTYFQNEAQLEKSRLLSDRFSAERPKGSFSTLEIQRTEQGDSAMYLCASSWTSGSDSYNEQFFGPGTRLTVL.

The J gene is TRBJ2-4, the V gene TRBV27; 11 bases agree with TRBD1. Trimming removed 2 bases from V and 7 bases from J; junction bases left unmatched: 4. The CDR3 runs to 15 residues. CDR1 is MNHEY and CDR2 is SMNVEV in the germline V gene (reference sequence). This CDR3 is CASSLGTGGRNIQYF. The CDR3 DNA is TGTGCCAGCAGTTTAGGGACAGGGGGTAGGAACATTCAGTACTTC.

This chain uses TRBV9 with TRBJ2-3; the D call may be TRBD1 or TRBD2 (5 bases each). The CDR3 is 16 amino acids. The V gene lost 2 bases and the J gene lost 1 base, with 14 bases spanning the gap. Looked up from germline, CDR1 is SGDLS and CDR2 is YYNGEE. The chain's CDR3 is CASSVEGSPGTDTQYF. CDR3 sequence (DNA): TGTGCCAGCAGCGTCGAGGGGTCCCCTGGCACAGATACGCAGTATTTT. The full variable domain, its missing parts supplied by reference TRBV9 and TRBJ2-3, is DSGVTQTPKHLITATGQRVTLRCSPRSGDLSVYWYQQSLDQGLQFLIQYYNGEERAKGNILERFSAQQFPDLHSELNLSSLELGDSALYFCASSVEGSPGTDTQYFGPGTRLTVL.

The chain combines TRBV14 with TRBJ2-7; 8 bases align to TRBD1. CDR1 is SGHDN, CDR2 FVKESK, per germline. Trimming took 3 bases from V and 7 from J; bases not matched to a gene: 5. The CDR3 totals 13 residues. CDR3 sequence (DNA): TGTGCCAGCAGCCATGACAGGGGCGGGGAGCAGTACTTC. As protein: CASSHDRGGEQYF.

The chain has TRBV7-9 and TRBJ2-1; D might be TRBD2 (6 bases). Germline V CDR1 and CDR2: SEHNR, FQNEAQ (reference sequence). Trimming shortened V by 5 bases and J by 5 bases, and 16 bases separated the two germline ends. The CDR3 sequence is 15 residues long. CDR3 DNA: TGTGCCAGCAGCCCCGGGGGAGCCTACCACAATGAGCAGTTCTTC. It codes for CASSPGGAYHNEQFF.

The chain joins TRBV7-9 to TRBJ2-2, with 10 nucleotides matching TRBD1. J gave up 3 bases and V 10 bases, and 11 bases lay outside the gene matches. The CDR3 runs to 16 residues. Per germline, CDR1 SEHNR and CDR2 FQNEAQ (reference sequence). The CDR3 loop reads CATLARQGADTGELFF. CDR3 DNA sequence: TGTGCCACCTTAGCTCGACAGGGGGCCGACACCGGGGAGCTGTTTTTT.

V is TRBV6-1 and J is TRBJ1-1; TRBD1 might be the D (6 bases). Deletions cut 5 bases from V and 3 bases from J, with 10 bases between. The V gene's germline CDR1 is MNHNS and CDR2 SASEGT. CDR3 length: 13 residues. The CDR3 reads CASSRGDYTEAFF. CDR3 in DNA: TGTGCCAGCAGTAGGGGGGACTACACTGAAGCTTTCTTT.